These T cell receptor beta chains were read from a single sample in a study of CD8+CD57+ T cells in acquired aplastic anemia. From the reads, TCRdb called clonotypes with MiXCR, one entry per CDR3 protein. This table holds some 190,000 distinct CDR3 sequences, about half found once. Sequencing was carried out using sorted CD4+, CD8+, or CD8+CD57+ T cells (not recorded which) from PBMCs. The source of these receptors is a human donor in good health, serving as a control. The CDR3 runs from the conserved cysteine through the conserved F or W. Only some rows state a clone size, as once, few, many or a class for expanded clones.

v_gene: TRBV15; abundance: NA; CDR3aa: CATSRDLGSSYEQYF
v_gene: TRBV2; abundance: NA; CDR3aa: CASTGVEQYF
v_gene: TRBV19; abundance: NA; CDR3aa: CASSAGRNYGYTF
v_gene: TRBV7-3; abundance: few; CDR3aa: CASSLRLRDRRETQYF
v_gene: TRBV19; abundance: NA; CDR3aa: CASSTGTGIEGTEAFF
v_gene: TRBV6-2/TRBV6-3; abundance: NA; CDR3aa: CASRALAGKETQHF
v_gene: TRBV30; abundance: NA; CDR3aa: CAWSTGGAGAYNEQFF
v_gene: TRBV19; abundance: NA; CDR3aa: CASSRGSEETQYF
v_gene: TRBV9; abundance: NA; CDR3aa: CASSVAEGGGGAINTQYF
v_gene: TRBV7-3; abundance: NA; CDR3aa: CASSPGQHRPTEAFF